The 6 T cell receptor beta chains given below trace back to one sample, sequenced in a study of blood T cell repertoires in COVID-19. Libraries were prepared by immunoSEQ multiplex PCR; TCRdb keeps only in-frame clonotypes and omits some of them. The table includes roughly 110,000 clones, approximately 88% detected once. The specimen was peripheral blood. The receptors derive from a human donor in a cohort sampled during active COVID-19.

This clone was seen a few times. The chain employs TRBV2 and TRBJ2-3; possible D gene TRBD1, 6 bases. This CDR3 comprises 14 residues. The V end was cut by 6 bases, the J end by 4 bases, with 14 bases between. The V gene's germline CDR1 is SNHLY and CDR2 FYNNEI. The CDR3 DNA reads TGTGCCAGCAGCGTTGGCAGGGGCGCAGATACGCAGTATTTT. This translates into CASSVGRGADTQYF.

CDR3 coding DNA: TGTGCCAGCAGCTTGGCAGGTGCCTCTGGAAACACCATATATTTT. Translated: CASSLAGASGNTIYF. The J gene is TRBJ1-3, the V gene TRBV7-2, with unresolved D. The CDR3 covers 15 residues. The germline V and J ends were trimmed by 3 bases and 0 bases, with 9 bases remaining between them. Germline CDR1 is SGHTA and CDR2 is FQGNSA.

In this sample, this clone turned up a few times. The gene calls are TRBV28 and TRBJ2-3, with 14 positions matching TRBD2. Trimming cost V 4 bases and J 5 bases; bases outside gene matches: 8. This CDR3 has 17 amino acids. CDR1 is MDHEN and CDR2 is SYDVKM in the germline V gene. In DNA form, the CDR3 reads TGTGCCAGCAGTTCCTTAGGACTAGCGGGAGGAATAGATACGCAGTATTTT. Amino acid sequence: CASSSLGLAGGIDTQYF.

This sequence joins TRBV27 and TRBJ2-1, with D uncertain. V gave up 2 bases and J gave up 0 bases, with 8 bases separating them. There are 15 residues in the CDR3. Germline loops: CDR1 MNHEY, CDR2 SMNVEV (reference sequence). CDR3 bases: TGTGCCAGCAGTTTAACCTCCTACTCCTACAATGAGCAGTTCTTC. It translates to CASSLTSYSYNEQFF.

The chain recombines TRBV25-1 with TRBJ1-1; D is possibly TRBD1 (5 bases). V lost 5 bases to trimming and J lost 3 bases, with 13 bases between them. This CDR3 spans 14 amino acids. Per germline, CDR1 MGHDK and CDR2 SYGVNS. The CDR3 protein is CASSITGLDTEAFF. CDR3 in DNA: TGTGCCAGCAGTATAACAGGCCTCGACACTGAAGCTTTCTTT.

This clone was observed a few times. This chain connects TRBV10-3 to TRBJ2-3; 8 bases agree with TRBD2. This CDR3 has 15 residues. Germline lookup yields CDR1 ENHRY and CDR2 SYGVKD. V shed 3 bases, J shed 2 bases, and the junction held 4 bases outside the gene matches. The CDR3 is CAISDSGRNTDTQYF. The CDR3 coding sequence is TGTGCCATCAGTGACAGCGGGAGAAACACAGATACGCAGTATTTT.